Below, 19 T cell receptor beta chains from the same sample are listed, as sequenced in a study of control samples from healthy donors and cancer patients. Sequencing was performed with immunoSEQ multiplex PCR; in TCRdb, only in-frame clones are kept and a portion is missing. The table lists about 190,000 clones, around 90% of them singletons. The sequenced sample consisted of blood. Receptors originate from a man aged 25 to 40 in good health.

The chain recombines TRBV4-1 with TRBJ2-2; tentative D call: TRBD2 (7 bases). The CDR3 loop spans 18 amino acids. Trimming stripped 0 bases from V and 1 base from J, with 15 bases between. Germline V gene lookup returns CDR1 MGHRA and CDR2 YSYEKL. The CDR3 bases are TGCGCCAGCAGCCAAGATAATGGGGGGGCCTTGAACACCGGGGAGCTGTTTTTT. It translates to CASSQDNGGALNTGELFF.

This sequence joins TRBV7-6 and TRBJ2-1; maybe TRBD2 (6 bases). Germline V CDR1 and CDR2: SGHVS, FNYEAQ. Trimming left V 1 base short and J 1 base short, with 14 bases between. The CDR3 runs to 17 residues. Here the CDR3 DNA reads TGTGCCAGCAGCTTAGTAGGGGATGGGAGGTCCTACAATGAGCAGTTCTTC. Encoded protein: CASSLVGDGRSYNEQFF.

The chain recombines TRBV27 with TRBJ2-3; D gene uncertain. Per germline, CDR1 MNHEY and CDR2 SMNVEV (reference sequence). This CDR3 is built from 13 residues. V shed 3 bases and J shed 1 base, with 5 bases lying between them. The CDR3 is CASSFSRTDTQYF. In DNA, the CDR3 is TGTGCCAGCAGTTTCTCTCGCACAGATACGCAGTATTTT.

The chain couples TRBV6-5 to TRBJ1-5; D gene unclear. The germline V and J ends were trimmed by 6 bases and 4 bases, with 16 bases remaining between them. Germline V gives CDR1 MNHEY, CDR2 SVGAGI. The CDR3 runs 15 residues. CDR3 coding DNA: TGTGCCAGCAGATCGACTCCGGAGGGAAATCAGCCCCAGCATTTT. It encodes CASRSTPEGNQPQHF.

The CDR3 DNA reads as TGCGCCAGCAGCGCCCGAGGGGGGGGCGAGGCTTTCTTT. Translation: CASSARGGGEAFF. The rearrangement uses TRBV5-1 and TRBJ1-1, with D tentatively TRBD1 (6 bases). The CDR3 spans 13 residues. V was cut by 4 bases and J by 11 bases, with 18 bases left in between. Germline CDR1 and CDR2: SGHRS and YFSETQ.

The chain joins TRBV7-6 to TRBJ1-6, with a possible D match to TRBD1 (6 bases). The V gene lost 1 base and the J gene lost 13 bases, with 17 bases spanning the gap. The CDR3 loop spans 15 amino acids. Per the germline V gene, CDR1 is SGHVS and CDR2 is FNYEAQ. The CDR3 sequence: CASSLGSTGLSPLHF. CDR3 nucleotide sequence: TGTGCCAGCAGCTTAGGTTCGACAGGCCTTTCTCCCCTCCACTTT.

The chain is built from TRBV7-2 and TRBJ2-3; no reliable D call. The germline V and J ends were trimmed by 4 bases and 5 bases, with 10 bases remaining between them. CDR1 is SGHTA, CDR2 FQGNSA, per germline. The CDR3 has 13 amino acids. The CDR3 spells CASSSSSGDTQYF. The CDR3 DNA sequence: TGTGCCAGCAGCTCTTCCTCGGGAGATACGCAGTATTTT.

V usage is TRBV29-1 and J usage is TRBJ2-7; 7 bases map to TRBD1. In germline, CDR1 is SQVTM, CDR2 ANQGSEA. The length of the CDR3 is 14 residues. V shed 3 bases and J 2 bases; nucleotides not matched to a gene: 7. CDR3 protein: CSVEHIQGAYEQYF. CDR3 bases: TGCAGCGTTGAGCACATTCAGGGGGCCTACGAGCAGTACTTC.

The count of this clone is one. V gene TRBV5-6 combines with J gene TRBJ2-1; D possibly corresponds to TRBD2 (7 bases). This CDR3 has 15 residues. The germline gives CDR1 SGHDT, CDR2 YYEEEE. V was trimmed by 4 bases and J by 7 bases, leaving 18 bases between them. The CDR3 DNA is TGTGCCAGCAGCCTCGGAGGGGGGGCCCCAAATGAGCAGTTCTTC. It is translated as CASSLGGGAPNEQFF. The whole variable domain, remainder taken from reference TRBV5-6 and TRBJ2-1, is DAGVTQSPTHLIKTRGQQVTLRCSPKSGHDTVSWYQQALGQGPQFIFQYYEEEERQRGNFPDRFSGHQFPNYSSELNVNALLLGDSALYLCASSLGGGAPNEQFFGPGTRLTVL.

This clone was detected only once. J is TRBJ2-7 and V is TRBV5-1, with 14 bases lining up with TRBD2. This CDR3 comprises 17 residues. Trimming at V came to 3 bases and at J to 6 bases, leaving 11 bases not matched to a gene. Per germline, CDR1 SGHRS and CDR2 YFSETQ. CDR3 protein: CASSSTSGGATVSEQYF. The CDR3 coding sequence is TGCGCCAGCAGCTCGACTAGCGGGGGGGCCACGGTATCCGAGCAGTACTTC.

The CDR3 nucleotides are TGTGCCAGCAGCACCGGGACCCTCAAGTACAATGAGCAGTTCTTC. Translated, it gives CASSTGTLKYNEQFF. The rearrangement links TRBV5-5 to TRBJ2-1; D is tentatively TRBD1 or TRBD2 (5 bases each). This CDR3 is 15 amino acids long. Trimming pared 4 bases from V and 4 bases from J, leaving 15 bases between. Germline CDR1 is SGHKS and CDR2 is YYEKEE (reference sequence). Drawing the rest from reference TRBV5-5 and TRBJ2-1, the complete variable domain is DAGVTQSPTHLIKTRGQQVTLRCSPISGHKSVSWYQQVLGQGPQFIFQYYEKEERGRGNFPDRFSARQFPNYSSELNVNALLLGDSALYLCASSTGTLKYNEQFFGPGTRLTVL.

This chain uses TRBV6-5 with TRBJ1-3; the D is unclear. This CDR3 has 11 residues. The germline V and J ends were trimmed by 8 bases and 2 bases, with 4 bases remaining between them. Germline loops: CDR1 MNHEY, CDR2 SVGAGI. The CDR3 sequence: CASETGNTIYF. DNA for the CDR3: TGTGCCAGCGAAACTGGAAACACCATATATTTT.

The chain carries TRBV5-1 and TRBJ2-3; no clear D. This CDR3 has 14 residues. Germline V gene sequence: CDR1 SGHRS, CDR2 YFSETQ. Trimming removed 0 bases at V and 6 bases at J, with 11 bases between. CDR3 sequence reads: CASSLALRVDTQYF. CDR3 nucleotide sequence: TGCGCCAGCAGCTTGGCCTTACGGGTGGATACGCAGTATTTT.

The gene calls are TRBV7-9 and TRBJ1-6, with D possibly matching TRBD1 (6 bases). The CDR3 spans 14 residues. The germline CDR1 and CDR2 sequences are SEHNR and FQNEAQ (reference sequence). Trimming removed 3 bases from V and 7 bases from J, with 10 bases in between. The CDR3 bases are TGTGCCAGCAGCTTGAGGGGGATAAATTCACCCCTCCACTTT. Translation gives CASSLRGINSPLHF.

The rearrangement links TRBV2 to TRBJ1-2; 8 positions match TRBD1. Germline assignment: CDR1 SNHLY and CDR2 FYNNEI. The CDR3 consists of 13 residues. V was clipped by 4 bases and J by 6 bases; unmatched bases: 4. The CDR3 nucleotides are TGTGCCAGCAGTGGACAGGGGAAAGATGGCTACACCTTC. This encodes CASSGQGKDGYTF.

The rearrangement links TRBV5-6 to TRBJ2-3, with 11 bases lining up with TRBD2. This CDR3 spans 16 amino acids. Germline V gene lookup returns CDR1 SGHDT and CDR2 YYEEEE. J lost 6 bases, V lost 3 bases, and 9 bases had no gene match. CDR3 residues: CASSYISGGALDTQYF. In nucleotides, the CDR3 is TGTGCCAGCAGCTATATTAGCGGGGGGGCCCTGGATACGCAGTATTTT.

The J gene is TRBJ1-5, the V gene TRBV6-5; unclear D gene. Trimming shortened V by 8 bases and J by 9 bases, and 20 bases separated the two germline ends. The CDR3 loop spans 14 amino acids. Germline CDR1 reads MNHEY; CDR2 reads SVGAGI. In nucleotides, the CDR3 is TGTGCCAGCGCTTTTGACCCTTCGCGGGGGCCCCAGCATTTT. Translated, it gives CASAFDPSRGPQHF.

This sequence joins TRBV5-1 and TRBJ2-3; D gene uncertain. The CDR3 length is 17 residues. Germline CDR1 and CDR2: SGHRS and YFSETQ. The V end lost 1 base, the J end lost 2 bases, and 17 bases lay between the germline ends. The CDR3 DNA reads TGCGCCAGCAGCTTGCGCGAGCGAGGAATCCTCACAGATACGCAGTATTTT. Translation: CASSLRERGILTDTQYF.

The rearrangement uses TRBV6-6 and TRBJ2-7; 7 bases are a match to TRBD1. This CDR3 comprises 15 residues. The germline V gene has CDR1 MNHNY and CDR2 SVGAGI (reference sequence). J lost 0 bases, V lost 4 bases, and 6 bases had no gene match. The CDR3: CASSSRGRSSYEQYF. Here the CDR3 DNA reads TGTGCCAGCAGTTCAAGGGGGCGGAGCTCCTACGAGCAGTACTTC.